These 15 T cell receptor beta chains came from one sample sequenced in a study of cytomegalovirus exposure and HLA in healthy donors. The method was immunoSEQ multiplex PCR; TCRdb's version includes in-frame clones alone and lacks a portion of them. The table lists roughly 220,000 clones, 80% to 85% of them singletons. The material sequenced was PBMCs. The receptors were sampled from a woman aged 25 to 45 in good health and CMV-seropositive.

The chain joins TRBV15 to TRBJ2-1, with unresolved D. Trimming stripped 3 bases from V and 0 bases from J, with 9 bases between. In germline, CDR1 is LNHNV, CDR2 YYDKDF (reference sequence). The CDR3 runs to 15 residues. In DNA form, the CDR3 reads TGTGCCACCAGCAGCCTCGGTAGCTCCTACAATGAGCAGTTCTTC. Translated: CATSSLGSSYNEQFF.

The chain combines TRBV5-1 with TRBJ2-5; D uncertain. The CDR3 runs to 13 residues. The V end lost 4 bases, the J end lost 9 bases, and 16 bases lay between the germline ends. The V gene's germline CDR1 is SGHRS and CDR2 YFSETQ. The CDR3 protein is CASSLGPDGAQYF. Here the CDR3 DNA reads TGCGCCAGCAGCCTCGGACCTGATGGAGCCCAGTACTTC.

This clone was observed a few times. The same CDR3 arises from other DNA sequences in this sample as well. The chain carries TRBV6-5 and TRBJ1-1, with no clear D. The CDR3 spans 11 residues. V was clipped by 2 bases and J by 4 bases, with 2 bases between them. Germline V gene sequence: CDR1 MNHEY, CDR2 SVGAGI. CDR3 sequence (DNA): TGTGCCAGCAGTTACGGCACTGAAGCTTTCTTT. It codes for CASSYGTEAFF.

The DNA for the CDR3 is TGTGCCAGCAGCCAAGATTTAGTCGGCCGCAGACTATACAATGAGCAGTTCTTC. This gives the protein CASSQDLVGRRLYNEQFF. The chain couples TRBV4-2 to TRBJ2-1, with D perhaps TRBD2 (5 bases). Trimming took off 0 bases at V and 4 bases at J, with 19 bases between the two ends. This CDR3 comprises 18 residues. Germline V gene data show CDR1 as LGHNA and CDR2 as YNFKEQ.

The genes are TRBV15 and TRBJ1-4; 9 nucleotides match TRBD1. The ends lost 6 bases at V and 8 bases at J; junction bases unmatched: 7. CDR1 is LNHNV and CDR2 is YYDKDF in the germline V gene (reference sequence). This CDR3 spans 14 amino acids. As DNA, the CDR3 is TGTGCCACCAGTCCGGGACAGGGCTACGAAAAACTGTTTTTT. This codes for CATSPGQGYEKLFF.

About this clone: The junction differs from germline at one of its ends, possibly a read error. J is TRBJ2-7 and V is TRBV29-1; a possible D gene is TRBD1 (5 bases). CDR3 length equals 14 residues. CDR1 is SQVTM and CDR2 is ANQGSEA in the germline V gene. This CDR3 is CSVGLNEDSYGQYF. In DNA, the CDR3 is TGCAGCGTTGGCCTGAACGAAGACAGCTACGGGCAGTACTTC.

This clone was recorded at least ten times. The V and J genes are TRBV6-1 and TRBJ2-6; 8 bases match TRBD1. CDR3 length: 15 amino acids. V was clipped by 4 bases and J by 4 bases; unmatched bases: 3. Germline loops: CDR1 MNHNS, CDR2 SASEGT. The CDR3 DNA reads TGTGCCAGCAGTGTACAGGGGGAAGGGGCCAACGTCCTGACTTTC. Its protein product is CASSVQGEGANVLTF.

The V gene is TRBV4-1, the J gene TRBJ2-7; perhaps D is TRBD1 or TRBD2 (5 bases each). V was cut by 1 base and J by 2 bases, with 12 bases left in between. The germline V gene encodes CDR1 MGHRA and CDR2 YSYEKL. This CDR3 has 15 amino acids. CDR3 nucleotide sequence: TGCGCCAGCAGCCAAGTGGGACGGAAGACCTACGAGCAGTACTTC. Encoded protein: CASSQVGRKTYEQYF.

The V and J genes are TRBV13 and TRBJ2-1, with 10 bases fitting TRBD2. Losses at the gene ends were 6 bases for V and 7 bases for J; bases not matched to a gene: 12. Germline CDR1 and CDR2: PRHDT and FYEKMQ (reference sequence). The length of the CDR3 is 16 residues. The DNA of the CDR3 is TGTGCCAGCAGTTTCGAACCGGGACTAGCGTTTAATGAGCAGTTCTTC. This gives the protein CASSFEPGLAFNEQFF.

V is TRBV7-2 and J is TRBJ1-2; D unclear. The V gene lost 5 bases and the J gene lost 3 bases, with 16 bases spanning the gap. There are 15 residues in the CDR3. CDR1 and CDR2 (germline): SGHTA, FQGNSA. Here the CDR3 reads CASSGRVRDDYGYTF. The CDR3 coding sequence is TGTGCCAGCAGCGGAAGGGTTCGGGATGACTATGGCTACACCTTC.

The V and J genes are TRBV4-1 and TRBJ2-1, with D possibly matching TRBD2 (6 bases). The CDR3 sequence is 16 residues long. V was shortened by 5 bases and J by 0 bases, with 14 bases between the two germline ends. Germline CDR1 reads MGHRA; CDR2 reads YSYEKL. The CDR3 spells CASSDGAGSSYNEQFF. For the CDR3, the DNA is TGCGCCAGCAGCGATGGGGCGGGGAGCTCCTACAATGAGCAGTTCTTC.

The rearrangement uses TRBV27 and TRBJ2-7, with 8 bases lining up with TRBD2. CDR3 length: 15 amino acids. Germline CDR1 MNHEY, CDR2 SMNVEV (reference sequence). Trimming at V came to 5 bases and at J to 2 bases, leaving 8 bases not matched to a gene. Here the CDR3 reads CASSRGGSLTYEQYF. The DNA of the CDR3 is TGTGCCAGCAGTCGGGGGGGCAGTTTGACCTACGAGCAGTACTTC.

The V and J genes are TRBV2 and TRBJ1-3; D remains unclear. Trimming left V 1 base short and J 4 bases short, with 14 bases between. Per the germline V gene, CDR1 is SNHLY and CDR2 is FYNNEI. This CDR3 comprises 16 residues. As DNA, the CDR3 is TGTGCCAGCAGTGAAGGCGGACGCGGAGGAGGAAACACCATATATTTT. Translating it yields CASSEGGRGGGNTIYF.

V gene TRBV29-1 combines with J gene TRBJ1-1, with D unclear. The ends were cut back, 3 bases at V and 1 base at J, with 9 bases in the middle. There are 13 residues in the CDR3. Germline CDR1 SQVTM, CDR2 ANQGSEA. The CDR3, as DNA: TGCAGCGTTGATCTGCAGGAGAACACTGAAGCTTTCTTT. Encoded protein: CSVDLQENTEAFF.

This chain's CDR3 is CASSFWDSNTGELFF. DNA for the CDR3: TGCGCCAGCAGCTTTTGGGACTCTAACACCGGGGAGCTGTTTTTT. The rearrangement joins TRBV5-1 to TRBJ2-2, with D tentatively TRBD2 (6 bases). The CDR3 contains 15 residues. Germline V CDR1 and CDR2: SGHRS, YFSETQ. V was trimmed by 2 bases and J by 2 bases, leaving 10 bases between them.